These T cell receptor beta chains were read from a single sample in a study of T-cell reconstitution after alpha-beta-depleted transplantation in children. TCRdb reprocessed the PCR reads via MiXCR and lists one record per CDR3 protein. This sample has over 550,000 distinct CDR3 sequences, with under 12% found just once. Here the sequenced sample was PBMCs from the stem cell graft donor, taken from the stem cell graft. These receptors were obtained from a human donor who donated a stem cell graft to a child with acute myeloid leukemia. The CDR3 runs from the conserved cysteine through the conserved F or W. A D gene is named only where the DNA matches it firmly. Clone size is shown for a subset of rows, as once, few, many or a class of expanded clone.

D: .
J: TRBJ2-5
size: many
V: TRBV20-1
CDR3: CSARFLGGPETQYF
DNA: TGCAGTGCGCGTTTCCTAGGGGGGCCCGAGACCCAGTACTTC

D: TRBD2
J: TRBJ2-1
size: .
V: TRBV6-2/TRBV6-3
CDR3: CASRLAGVLGPYNEQFF
DNA: TGTGCCAGCAGATTAGCGGGAGTCCTGGGGCCCTACAATGAGCAGTTCTTC

D: TRBD1
J: TRBJ2-3
size: .
V: TRBV24-1
CDR3: CATSDPDRGRADTQYF
DNA: TGTGCCACCAGTGATCCGGACAGGGGGCGCGCAGATACGCAGTATTTT

D: .
J: TRBJ1-5
size: many
V: TRBV12-3/TRBV12-4
CDR3: CASSLRGSNQPQHF
DNA: TGTGCCAGCAGTTTAAGGGGATCCAATCAGCCCCAGCATTTT

D: .
J: TRBJ2-3
size: many
V: TRBV12-3/TRBV12-4
CDR3: CASSLVQTTDTQYF
DNA: TGTGCCAGCAGTTTAGTTCAGACCACAGATACGCAGTATTTT

D: .
J: TRBJ2-4
size: few
V: TRBV11-2
CDR3: CASSPDRREYF
DNA: TGTGCCAGCAGCCCTGATCGAAGGGAGTACTTC

D: .
J: TRBJ2-2
size: few
V: TRBV9
CDR3: CASSPDGAGELFF
DNA: TGTGCCAGCAGCCCGGACGGAGCGGGGGAGCTGTTTTTT

D: .
J: TRBJ2-1
size: few
V: TRBV20-1
CDR3: CSAKTGPLGNEQFF
DNA: TGCAGTGCTAAAACGGGACCCCTCGGCAATGAGCAGTTCTTC

D: TRBD2
J: TRBJ2-1
size: .
V: TRBV11-1
CDR3: CASSARGSGSHNEQFF
DNA: TGTGCCAGCAGCGCCCGGGGTAGCGGGAGCCACAATGAGCAGTTCTTC

D: TRBD2
J: TRBJ2-1
size: few
V: TRBV6-2/TRBV6-3
CDR3: CASSPLSGSGVKNEQFF
DNA: TGTGCCAGCAGCCCCCTGTCGGGTAGCGGGGTAAAAAATGAGCAGTTCTTC

D: TRBD1
J: TRBJ2-7
size: many
V: TRBV25-1
CDR3: CASSLSGTAPGEQYF
DNA: TGTGCCAGCAGTCTCAGTGGGACAGCACCTGGCGAGCAGTACTTC

D: .
J: TRBJ2-7
size: few
V: TRBV5-1
CDR3: CASSLGLDNYEQYF
DNA: TGCGCCAGCAGCTTGGGGTTGGACAACTACGAGCAGTACTTC

D: TRBD2
J: TRBJ2-1
size: many
V: TRBV10-3
CDR3: CAISRSGSSYNEQFF
DNA: TGTGCCATCAGTCGAAGCGGGAGCTCCTACAATGAGCAGTTCTTC

D: TRBD1
J: TRBJ2-2
size: .
V: TRBV20-1
CDR3: CSARFGTGRAGELFF
DNA: TGCAGTGCTCGGTTTGGGACAGGGAGGGCCGGGGAGCTGTTTTTT

D: .
J: TRBJ2-1
size: many
V: TRBV20-1
CDR3: CSAPGVTYNEQFF
DNA: TGCAGTGCACCCGGGGTAACCTACAATGAGCAGTTCTTC

D: .
J: TRBJ2-5
size: few
V: TRBV29-1
CDR3: CSVEGGYQETQYF
DNA: TGCAGCGTTGAAGGCGGGTACCAAGAGACCCAGTACTTC

D: .
J: TRBJ2-7
size: few
V: TRBV7-2
CDR3: CASSLGVGVYEQYF
DNA: TGTGCCAGCAGCTTAGGGGTTGGGGTCTACGAGCAGTACTTC

D: .
J: TRBJ2-7
size: .
V: TRBV6-2/TRBV6-3
CDR3: CASSYDGRTYEQYF
DNA: TGTGCCAGCAGTTACGACGGTAGAACCTACGAGCAGTACTTC

D: .
J: TRBJ2-1
size: .
V: TRBV30
CDR3: CAWSRSSSYNEQFF
DNA: TGTGCCTGGAGTAGGTCGAGCTCCTACAATGAGCAGTTCTTC

D: .
J: TRBJ2-5
size: many
V: TRBV12-3/TRBV12-4
CDR3: CASSYGRETQYF
DNA: TGTGCCAGCAGTTATGGGCGGGAGACCCAGTACTTC

D: .
J: TRBJ1-1
size: many
V: TRBV12-3/TRBV12-4
CDR3: CASSLAPTEEAFF
DNA: TGTGCCAGCAGTTTAGCCCCGACAGAAGAAGCTTTCTTT

D: .
J: TRBJ2-7
size: .
V: TRBV6-5
CDR3: CASSYGTAGSYEQYF
DNA: TGTGCCAGCAGTTACGGGACCGCAGGCTCCTACGAGCAGTACTTC

D: .
J: TRBJ1-1
size: .
V: TRBV12-3/TRBV12-4
CDR3: CASSSYGEDKAFF
DNA: TGTGCCAGCAGTTCCTACGGGGAAGATAAAGCTTTCTTT

D: TRBD2
J: TRBJ2-5
size: many
V: TRBV7-2
CDR3: CASSIRVAGVETQYF
DNA: TGTGCCAGCAGCATTAGAGTAGCGGGAGTAGAGACCCAGTACTTC

D: .
J: TRBJ2-2
size: few
V: TRBV6-6
CDR3: CASSGFQGVTGELFF
DNA: TGTGCCAGCAGTGGGTTCCAGGGTGTCACCGGGGAGCTGTTTTTT

D: TRBD2
J: TRBJ2-5
size: many
V: TRBV20-1
CDR3: CSASGNQETQYF
DNA: TGCAGTGCCAGCGGGAATCAAGAGACCCAGTACTTC

D: TRBD2
J: TRBJ2-1
size: few
V: TRBV6-2/TRBV6-3
CDR3: CASSPLAGVFNEQFF
DNA: TGTGCCAGCAGTCCCTTGGCGGGAGTTTTCAATGAGCAGTTCTTC

D: .
J: TRBJ1-4
size: many
V: TRBV10-3
CDR3: CAIRGDANEKLFF
DNA: TGTGCCATCAGGGGAGACGCTAATGAAAAACTGTTTTTT

D: TRBD2
J: TRBJ2-3
size: few
V: TRBV12-3/TRBV12-4
CDR3: CASSLRASGYSTDTQYF
DNA: TGTGCCAGCAGTTTACGGGCTAGCGGATATAGCACAGATACGCAGTATTTT

D: TRBD2
J: TRBJ2-1
size: few
V: TRBV6-5
CDR3: CASSPSGSTNEQFF
DNA: TGTGCCAGCAGCCCTAGCGGGAGTACGAATGAGCAGTTCTTC

D: TRBD1
J: TRBJ2-3
size: many
V: TRBV6-5
CDR3: CASTHGQGRTDTQYF
DNA: TGTGCCAGCACTCACGGACAGGGGCGCACAGATACGCAGTATTTT

D: TRBD1
J: TRBJ2-1
size: .
V: TRBV5-1
CDR3: CASSPSKAGQGGNEQFF
DNA: TGCGCCAGCAGCCCATCAAAAGCGGGACAGGGGGGAAATGAGCAGTTCTTC

D: .
J: TRBJ2-7
size: many
V: TRBV7-8
CDR3: CASSSGGTAAYEQYF
DNA: TGTGCCAGCAGCTCCGGCGGAACGGCGGCCTACGAGCAGTACTTC

D: TRBD2
J: TRBJ2-7
size: many
V: TRBV12-3/TRBV12-4
CDR3: CASSFPGGFQYF
DNA: TGTGCCAGCAGTTTTCCGGGAGGATTTCAGTACTTC

D: .
J: TRBJ2-7
size: few
V: TRBV7-2
CDR3: CASSSNYNSHEQYF
DNA: TGTGCCAGCAGCTCTAACTACAACTCCCACGAGCAGTACTTC

D: .
J: TRBJ1-5
size: .
V: TRBV6-2/TRBV6-3
CDR3: CASSRRGPQHF
DNA: TGTGCCAGCAGCCGCAGAGGGCCCCAGCATTTT

D: .
J: TRBJ1-1
size: few
V: TRBV5-1
CDR3: CASSLGAQDYTEAFF
DNA: TGCGCCAGCAGCTTGGGGGCACAGGATTACACTGAAGCTTTCTTT

D: TRBD2
J: TRBJ2-7
size: .
V: TRBV6-1
CDR3: CASYARKAGAYEQYF
DNA: TGTGCCAGCTACGCCCGGAAGGCGGGAGCGTACGAGCAGTACTTC